The 12 T cell receptor beta chains given below trace back to one sample, sequenced in a study of tumor-infiltrating lymphocytes in glioblastoma multiforme. TCR beta libraries were built from RNA through three nested multiplex PCR rounds using modified ARM-PCR. TCRdb called the multiplex PCR reads again in MiXCR, with one record for every CDR3 protein. Here the sample spans about 32,000 distinct CDR3 sequences, 61% being singletons. Material for sequencing was brain tumor tissue. These receptors were collected from a male donor with glioblastoma.

This rearrangement joins TRBV7-8 to TRBJ2-7; D is possibly TRBD1 (5 bases). Trimming took 5 bases from V and 6 from J, leaving 11 bases between them. This CDR3 region has 12 residues. Germline V lookup: CDR1 SGHVS, CDR2 FQNEAQ. The CDR3, as DNA: TGTGCCAGCAGCAACAGGTTCCCCGAGCAGTACTTC. Its translation is CASSNRFPEQYF.

A remark on this clonotype: A much bigger clone sits one base away, suggesting this may be a read error. The V gene is TRBV28, the J gene TRBJ1-5; D possibly corresponds to TRBD1 (6 bases). From germline, CDR1 is MDHEN and CDR2 SYDVKM. The CDR3 runs to 12 residues. Deletions cut 10 bases from V and 8 bases from J, with 15 bases between. This CDR3 is CANITGPEPQHF. The CDR3 DNA follows: TGTGCCAACATCACAGGGCCGGAGCCCCAGCATTTT.

Note on this clonotype: Because it lacks the conserved phenylalanine or tryptophan at the end, this CDR3 is likely a read error. This chain links TRBV11-2 with TRBJ2-6, with D unresolved. Germline loops: CDR1 SGHAT, CDR2 FQNNGV. The CDR3 spans 17 residues. V was clipped by 1 base and J by 0 bases, with 10 bases between them. In DNA form, the CDR3 reads TGTGCCAGCAGCTTAGCTCGCTCTAGCTCTGGGGCCAACGTCCTGACTCTA. Its translation is CASSLARSSSGANVLTL.

The chain has TRBV20-1 and TRBJ2-3; D is unresolved. The CDR3 consists of 11 residues. From germline, CDR1 is DFQATT and CDR2 SNEGSKA (reference sequence). The CDR3 bases are TGCAATACTCAGAGCACAGATACGCAGTATTTT. Its translation: CNTQSTDTQYF.

The chain recombines TRBV24-1 with TRBJ2-1; no firm D call. The CDR3 contains 17 residues. The ends were cut back, 4 bases at V and 0 bases at J, with 15 bases in the middle. The germline CDR1 and CDR2 sequences are KGHDR and SFDVKD. CDR3 sequence: CATSDAQTLTSYNEQFF. In DNA, the CDR3 is TGTGCCACCAGTGACGCACAGACCCTTACCTCCTACAATGAGCAGTTCTTC.

Details on this clonotype: The junction departs from germline at one end; a sequencing error may be responsible. The chain has TRBV29-1 and TRBJ1-6, with a possible D match to TRBD1 (6 bases). This CDR3 has 13 residues. Germline CDR1 and CDR2: SQVTM and ANQGSEA. The CDR3 sequence is CSVAKDRESLLHF. As DNA, the CDR3 is TGCAGCGTTGCTAAGGACAGAGAATCACTCCTCCACTTT.

The V call is TRBV6-2 or TRBV6-3, the J call TRBJ2-1; no clear D. The CDR3 consists of 12 residues. V lost 7 bases, J lost 7 bases, and 11 bases lay in between. The V gene's germline CDR1 is MNHEY and CDR2 SVGEGT. CDR3 nucleotide sequence: TGTGCCAGCACCCCCGGGTCGAATGAGCAGTTCTTC. Residues: CASTPGSNEQFF.

In its sample, this clonotype was seen many times. The CDR3 DNA reads as TGTGCCAGCAGCCAAGAACGCGGCGGGGAGCTGTTTTTT. Amino acid sequence: CASSQERGGELFF. The chain has TRBV4-2 and TRBJ2-2; D ambiguous. The CDR3 consists of 13 residues. With 0 bases removed from V and 7 bases from J, the gap between germline ends came to 6 bases. From germline, CDR1 is LGHNA and CDR2 YNFKEQ.

This clonotype was seen a single time. An end of the junction does not agree with germline; a read error may underlie this. The chain employs TRBV5-1 and TRBJ1-4, with D possibly TRBD1 on 6 matching bases. The CDR3 has 15 amino acids. CDR1 is SGHRS, CDR2 YFSETQ, per germline. This CDR3 is CASSPMGATNEKLFF. CDR3 in DNA: TGCGCCAGCAGCCCCATGGGGGCAACTAATGAAAAACTGTTTTTC.

In its sample, this clonotype was seen many times. The rearrangement joins TRBV12-3 or TRBV12-4 to TRBJ1-2; D gene uncertain. V dropped 6 bases and J dropped 2 bases, with 7 bases sitting between them. The CDR3 sequence is 12 residues long. The CDR3 DNA is TGTGCCAGCAGCTGGCTGAACTATGGCTACACCTTC. Its protein product is CASSWLNYGYTF.

This rearrangement joins TRBV28 to TRBJ1-3, with D unresolved. The germline CDR1 and CDR2 sequences are MDHEN and SYDVKM. The V end was cut by 7 bases, the J end by 0 bases, with 16 bases between. The CDR3 has 16 amino acids. The CDR3 bases are TGTGCCAGCACCGAACATACCGGTCTCTCTGGAAACACCATATATTTT. Protein: CASTEHTGLSGNTIYF.

The chain employs TRBV12-3 or TRBV12-4 and TRBJ2-3; the match to TRBD2 covers 9 bases. With V trimmed by 6 bases and J by 2 bases, 6 bases remained unmatched. CDR3 length equals 15 residues. CDR3 DNA: TGTGCCAGCAGCCCTAGCGGGACCCTCACAGATACGCAGTATTTT. This encodes CASSPSGTLTDTQYF.